This TCR beta chain was obtained from a study of identical twins. Details on this clonotype: The antigen remains unidentified.

Study results and caveats: Its conclusions, products of cross-sectional statistical analysis, did not come from following the same donors.

TCRdb passed the 5' RACE reads through MiXCR, listing each CDR3 protein once. The sample carries some 500,000 distinct CDR3 sequences, about 20% recorded once. V was trimmed by 1 base and J by 4 bases, leaving 9 bases between them. Germline V gene lookup returns CDR1 LGHDT and CDR2 YNNKEL (reference sequence). CDR3 length: 14 residues. These data were also reused for a study on T cells expressing NK-cell markers. That study adds: Obtained from sorted CD3+CD56+NKG2C+, CD3+CD56+NKG2C- and CD3+CD56-NKG2C+ T cells were the TCR beta repertoires.

The chain links TRBV3-1 to TRBJ2-3, with D possibly TRBD2 on 6 matching bases. The sample was CD4+ T cells sorted from blood. This clonotype originated in a woman aged 18-35 years in good health. This CDR3 is CASSQAGRPDTQYF. DNA for the CDR3: TGTGCCAGCAGCCAAGCCGGGAGACCAGATACGCAGTATTTT.